The rows below give T cell receptor beta chains drawn from one sample of a study of control samples from healthy donors and cancer patients. Repertoires were generated with immunoSEQ multiplex PCR, while TCRdb's copy carries only in-frame clones and drops some. The sample records about 130,000 clones, approximately 91% being singletons. Sequencing was performed on blood. Source of these receptors: a man between 45 and 60 years old in good health. The CDR3 runs from the conserved cysteine through the conserved F or W. The D gene is left open where the match is weak. The size of a clone is reported for some rows only, either as once, few or many, or as a class for expanded clones.

CDR3 DNA: TGTGCCACCAGTGATCCCTCACCGAACACCGGGGAGCTGTTTTTT
CDR3 protein: CATSDPSPNTGELFF
J gene: TRBJ2-2
V gene: TRBV24-1
D gene: NA
clone size: NA

CDR3 DNA: TGTGCCAGTAGTAGGGGGGGGGACAATGAGCAGTTCTTC
CDR3 protein: CASSRGGDNEQFF
J gene: TRBJ2-1
V gene: TRBV19
D gene: TRBD2
clone size: NA

CDR3 DNA: TGTGCCAGCAGTTTTTCGCCGGGACAGGGGATTGTTTTC
CDR3 protein: CASSFSPGQGIVF
J gene: TRBJ2-7
V gene: TRBV27
D gene: TRBD1
clone size: NA

CDR3 DNA: TGTGCCAGCAGCTTAGATCCGGGTTCGAGCTATGGCTACACCTTC
CDR3 protein: CASSLDPGSSYGYTF
J gene: TRBJ1-2
V gene: TRBV7-9
D gene: NA
clone size: NA

CDR3 DNA: TGTGCCAGCAAGGGGGGAGGAACCTACGAGCAGTACTTC
CDR3 protein: CASKGGGTYEQYF
J gene: TRBJ2-7
V gene: TRBV2
D gene: NA
clone size: NA

CDR3 DNA: TGTGCCAGCAGTTCCCGCCCGAATCAGCCCCAGCATTTT
CDR3 protein: CASSSRPNQPQHF
J gene: TRBJ1-5
V gene: TRBV27
D gene: NA
clone size: NA

CDR3 DNA: TGTGCCAGCAGTCGGGACCTCAACACTGAAGCTTTCTTT
CDR3 protein: CASSRDLNTEAFF
J gene: TRBJ1-1
V gene: TRBV2
D gene: NA
clone size: NA

CDR3 DNA: TGTGCCAGCAGCTTACAGGCCTCAGGGGGGAACGGGGAGCTGTTTTTT
CDR3 protein: CASSLQASGGNGELFF
J gene: TRBJ2-2
V gene: TRBV13
D gene: NA
clone size: NA

CDR3 DNA: TGTGCCAGCAGCTCCCCCGAGACAGCTAACTATGGCTACACCTTC
CDR3 protein: CASSSPETANYGYTF
J gene: TRBJ1-2
V gene: TRBV5-4
D gene: NA
clone size: NA

CDR3 DNA: TGTGCCAGCAGTTTAATGAGGGCGGATAATTCACCCCTCCACTTT
CDR3 protein: CASSLMRADNSPLHF
J gene: TRBJ1-6
V gene: TRBV27
D gene: NA
clone size: NA

CDR3 DNA: TGTGCCAGTAGTATAGGTTTCATCCCGCCGGCGGGCGGTGAAGCTTTCTTT
CDR3 protein: CASSIGFIPPAGGEAFF
J gene: TRBJ1-1
V gene: TRBV19
D gene: NA
clone size: NA

CDR3 DNA: TGTGCCAGCAGCTGGGACAGTTCCAAAAACATTCAGTACTTC
CDR3 protein: CASSWDSSKNIQYF
J gene: TRBJ2-4
V gene: TRBV27
D gene: TRBD1
clone size: NA

CDR3 DNA: TGTGCTAGTGGTATGGGCCTAGCCCATCAGCCCCAGCATTTT
CDR3 protein: CASGMGLAHQPQHF
J gene: TRBJ1-5
V gene: TRBV12-5
D gene: NA
clone size: NA

CDR3 DNA: TGTGCCTGGAGGGGGAAGGGGAAATACACCGGGGAGCTGTTTTTT
CDR3 protein: CAWRGKGKYTGELFF
J gene: TRBJ2-2
V gene: TRBV30
D gene: NA
clone size: NA

CDR3 DNA: TGTGCCAGCAGCCCACGGCCGGGGGCGGGAGATACGCAGTATTTT
CDR3 protein: CASSPRPGAGDTQYF
J gene: TRBJ2-3
V gene: TRBV11-2
D gene: NA
clone size: NA

CDR3 DNA: TGCAGCGTGCTGGGGGGCGCGAACACTGAAGCTTTCTTT
CDR3 protein: CSVLGGANTEAFF
J gene: TRBJ1-1
V gene: TRBV29-1
D gene: NA
clone size: NA

CDR3 DNA: TGTGCCAGCAGCTTAGGCCCCTGGTCGGGGAGCTCTGGAAACACCATATATTTT
CDR3 protein: CASSLGPWSGSSGNTIYF
J gene: TRBJ1-3
V gene: TRBV13
D gene: NA
clone size: few

CDR3 DNA: TGCGCCAGCAGCTCCCGTGATTCTGGCTACACCTTC
CDR3 protein: CASSSRDSGYTF
J gene: TRBJ1-2
V gene: TRBV5-1
D gene: NA
clone size: NA

CDR3 DNA: TGTGCCAGCAGCTTAGTTACTAGCGGGGGTTATCAAGAGACCCAGTACTTC
CDR3 protein: CASSLVTSGGYQETQYF
J gene: TRBJ2-5
V gene: TRBV7-8
D gene: TRBD2
clone size: NA

CDR3 DNA: TGTGCCATCAGCGGACAGGAGAGCTCCTACGAGCAGTACTTC
CDR3 protein: CAISGQESSYEQYF
J gene: TRBJ2-7
V gene: TRBV10-3
D gene: TRBD1
clone size: NA

CDR3 DNA: TGTGCCAGCCGCGGAAGGTACGGGGGTCCAGATACGCAGTATTTT
CDR3 protein: CASRGRYGGPDTQYF
J gene: TRBJ2-3
V gene: TRBV9
D gene: NA
clone size: few

CDR3 DNA: TGTGCCTGGATCCGACGGGGGGCGCGCAGTGAAGCTTTCTTT
CDR3 protein: CAWIRRGARSEAFF
J gene: TRBJ1-1
V gene: TRBV30
D gene: NA
clone size: NA

CDR3 DNA: TGTGCCATCAGTGAGTACGGTAACGGGGATAGCACAGATACGCAGTATTTT
CDR3 protein: CAISEYGNGDSTDTQYF
J gene: TRBJ2-3
V gene: TRBV10-3
D gene: NA
clone size: NA

CDR3 DNA: TGTGCCAGCAGCAACCCAGGGGGAGACAATCAGCCCCAGCATTTT
CDR3 protein: CASSNPGGDNQPQHF
J gene: TRBJ1-5
V gene: TRBV28
D gene: TRBD1
clone size: NA

CDR3 DNA: TGTGCCTACCTCCGGGACAGGCCCTATGGCTACACCTTC
CDR3 protein: CAYLRDRPYGYTF
J gene: TRBJ1-2
V gene: TRBV30
D gene: TRBD1
clone size: NA

CDR3 DNA: TGTGCCAGCAGCCACCGGGAGGCGGGGAGTGAAAAACTGTTTTTT
CDR3 protein: CASSHREAGSEKLFF
J gene: TRBJ1-4
V gene: TRBV3-1/TRBV3-2
D gene: NA
clone size: NA

CDR3 DNA: TGTGCCAGCAGTGGACCTGTCTCCTACGAGCAGTACTTC
CDR3 protein: CASSGPVSYEQYF
J gene: TRBJ2-7
V gene: TRBV2
D gene: NA
clone size: NA

CDR3 DNA: TGTGCCAGCAGTTTGTACGGGGCCCGGAATGAGCAGTTCTTC
CDR3 protein: CASSLYGARNEQFF
J gene: TRBJ2-1
V gene: TRBV27
D gene: NA
clone size: NA

CDR3 DNA: TGTGCCAGTTCACCGGGACAGGGGGCATCTGGGGCCAACGTCCTGACTTTC
CDR3 protein: CASSPGQGASGANVLTF
J gene: TRBJ2-6
V gene: TRBV21-1
D gene: NA
clone size: once

CDR3 DNA: TGTGCCACCAGCAGAGATAGGTCAGGGAATCAGCCCCAGCATTTT
CDR3 protein: CATSRDRSGNQPQHF
J gene: TRBJ1-5
V gene: TRBV15
D gene: NA
clone size: NA

CDR3 DNA: TGTGCCAGCTCATTGGACAGGGTGAACACTGAAGCTTTCTTT
CDR3 protein: CASSLDRVNTEAFF
J gene: TRBJ1-1
V gene: TRBV18
D gene: TRBD1
clone size: NA

CDR3 DNA: TGTGCCAGCTCACTCCGGGCTGGCGGGGAGCTGTTTTTT
CDR3 protein: CASSLRAGGELFF
J gene: TRBJ2-2
V gene: TRBV18
D gene: NA
clone size: NA

CDR3 DNA: TGTGCCAGCAGCCACCGGGACCTGGGGGGCGAGCAGTACTTC
CDR3 protein: CASSHRDLGGEQYF
J gene: TRBJ2-7
V gene: TRBV7-9
D gene: NA
clone size: NA

CDR3 DNA: TGTGCCAGCAGCTTTGGGAGAACCTACAATGAGCAGTTCTTC
CDR3 protein: CASSFGRTYNEQFF
J gene: TRBJ2-1
V gene: TRBV7-9
D gene: NA
clone size: NA

CDR3 DNA: TGCGCCAGCAGTGAAGGGGGCTACGAGCAGTACTTC
CDR3 protein: CASSEGGYEQYF
J gene: TRBJ2-7
V gene: TRBV10-1
D gene: NA
clone size: NA

CDR3 DNA: TGTGCCAGCTGCCCGAGCTCCTACAATGAGCAGTTCTTC
CDR3 protein: CASCPSSYNEQFF
J gene: TRBJ2-1
V gene: TRBV28
D gene: NA
clone size: NA

CDR3 DNA: TGCGCCAGCAGCCAAGGGTCTATTCAGCCCCAGCATTTT
CDR3 protein: CASSQGSIQPQHF
J gene: TRBJ1-5
V gene: TRBV4-1
D gene: NA
clone size: NA

CDR3 DNA: TGTGCCAGCAGCGTACTTAGCGGGGAGCTGTTTTTT
CDR3 protein: CASSVLSGELFF
J gene: TRBJ2-2
V gene: TRBV9
D gene: NA
clone size: NA

CDR3 DNA: TGTGCCTGGAGGGACTCTGGAAACACCATATATTTT
CDR3 protein: CAWRDSGNTIYF
J gene: TRBJ1-3
V gene: TRBV30
D gene: NA
clone size: NA

CDR3 DNA: TGCGCCAGCAGGAGGGGACAGGGACCCTACGAGCAGTACTTC
CDR3 protein: CASRRGQGPYEQYF
J gene: TRBJ2-7
V gene: TRBV10-2
D gene: TRBD1
clone size: NA

CDR3 DNA: TGTGCCAGCAGCTTAGGGGCAGGTAATTCACCCCTCCACTTT
CDR3 protein: CASSLGAGNSPLHF
J gene: TRBJ1-6
V gene: TRBV7-8
D gene: NA
clone size: NA

CDR3 DNA: TGCGCCAGCAGCATGGGGGGACGGGAAAATTCACCCCTCCACTTT
CDR3 protein: CASSMGGRENSPLHF
J gene: TRBJ1-6
V gene: TRBV5-1
D gene: NA
clone size: NA

CDR3 DNA: TGCGCCAGCAGTGAGTGGGGACAGCTGGCTCTCTATAATTCACCCCTCCACTTT
CDR3 protein: CASSEWGQLALYNSPLHF
J gene: TRBJ1-6
V gene: TRBV10-2
D gene: TRBD1
clone size: NA

CDR3 DNA: TGTGCCAGCAGTTGGCAGGGAATTACAGCCGAGCAGTACTTC
CDR3 protein: CASSWQGITAEQYF
J gene: TRBJ2-7
V gene: TRBV6-6
D gene: NA
clone size: NA

CDR3 DNA: TGTGCCAGCAGAATTACCCCCGACCCCTTGGTCGGGCAGTACTTC
CDR3 protein: CASRITPDPLVGQYF
J gene: TRBJ2-7
V gene: TRBV6-5
D gene: NA
clone size: NA

CDR3 DNA: TGTGCCAGCAGCTTAGGAGCAGGGAGACAGGGGGGACGGGGCTACACCTTC
CDR3 protein: CASSLGAGRQGGRGYTF
J gene: TRBJ1-2
V gene: TRBV11-2
D gene: TRBD1
clone size: NA

CDR3 DNA: TGTGCCAGCAGCGTAGAAGGCGGAGGCTACACCTTC
CDR3 protein: CASSVEGGGYTF
J gene: TRBJ1-2
V gene: TRBV9
D gene: NA
clone size: NA

CDR3 DNA: TGTGCCACCAGCAGAGATCCTGCAGGCTTCAATTCACCCCTCCACTTT
CDR3 protein: CATSRDPAGFNSPLHF
J gene: TRBJ1-6
V gene: TRBV15
D gene: NA
clone size: NA

CDR3 DNA: TGTGCCAGCAGCGCAGGGTACACCATATATTTT
CDR3 protein: CASSAGYTIYF
J gene: TRBJ1-3
V gene: TRBV12-3/TRBV12-4
D gene: NA
clone size: NA

CDR3 DNA: TGTGCCAGCAGTTACTCCGGGACAGGGAACACTGAAGCTTTCTTT
CDR3 protein: CASSYSGTGNTEAFF
J gene: TRBJ1-1
V gene: TRBV6-5
D gene: TRBD1
clone size: NA